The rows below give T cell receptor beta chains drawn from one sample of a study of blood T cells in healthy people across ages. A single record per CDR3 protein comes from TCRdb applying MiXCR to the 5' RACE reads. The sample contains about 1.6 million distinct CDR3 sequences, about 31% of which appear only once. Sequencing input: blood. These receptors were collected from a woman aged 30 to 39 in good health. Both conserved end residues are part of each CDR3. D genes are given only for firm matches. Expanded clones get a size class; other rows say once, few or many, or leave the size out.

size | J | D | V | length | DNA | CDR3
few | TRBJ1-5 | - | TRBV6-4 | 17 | TGTGCCAGCAGTGACCATAACCAGGAATATAGCAATCAGCCCCAGCATTTT | CASSDHNQEYSNQPQHF
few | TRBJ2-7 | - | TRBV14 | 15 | TGTGCCAGCACCCCGACGAGGAAGGGGAAAGACGAGCAGTACTTC | CASTPTRKGKDEQYF
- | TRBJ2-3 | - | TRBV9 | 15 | TGTGCCAGCAGCGTAGAGGGGCAGCGCACAGATACGCAGTATTTT | CASSVEGQRTDTQYF
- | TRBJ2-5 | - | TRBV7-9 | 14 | TGTGCCAGCAGCTCCAGGCCTCGGTCGGGGACCCAGTACTTC | CASSSRPRSGTQYF
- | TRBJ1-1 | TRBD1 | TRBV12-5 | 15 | TGTGCTAGTGGTTCTTGGACAGGGGTGAGCACTGAAGCTTTCTTT | CASGSWTGVSTEAFF
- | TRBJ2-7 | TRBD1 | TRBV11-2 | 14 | TGTGCCAGCAGCGCCGGACAGGGGGTAGAGGCCCAGTACTTC | CASSAGQGVEAQYF
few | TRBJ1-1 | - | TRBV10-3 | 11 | TGTGCCATCAGGGACGTCTATCGGGCTTTCTTT | CAIRDVYRAFF
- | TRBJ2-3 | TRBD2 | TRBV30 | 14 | TGTGCCTGGACCTCGACTAGCGGCACAGATACGCAGTATTTT | CAWTSTSGTDTQYF
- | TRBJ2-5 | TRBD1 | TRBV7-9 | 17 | TGTGCCAGCAGCTACTGGACAGGGGGCCTGGGCGGAGAGACCCAGTACTTC | CASSYWTGGLGGETQYF
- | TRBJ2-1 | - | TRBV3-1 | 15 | TGTGCCAGCAGCAACCCCGAGGGGGGCTACAATGAGCAGTTCTTC | CASSNPEGGYNEQFF
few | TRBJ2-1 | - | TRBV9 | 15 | TGTGCCAGCAGCGTAGCGGCGGGGCTTAACAATGAGCAGTTCTTC | CASSVAAGLNNEQFF
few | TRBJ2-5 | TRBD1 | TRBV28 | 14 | TGTGCCAGTCGCCGCCGACAGGGGAGGGAGACCCAGTACTTC | CASRRRQGRETQYF
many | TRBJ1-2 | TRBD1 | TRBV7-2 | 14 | TGTGCCAGCAGCTTAGCCAGGGGGAACTATGGCTACACCTTC | CASSLARGNYGYTF
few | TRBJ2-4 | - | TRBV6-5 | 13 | TGTGCCAGCAGCCCCAAGGGAGGAACTATTCAGTACTTC | CASSPKGGTIQYF
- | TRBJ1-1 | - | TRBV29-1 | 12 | TGCAGCGTTCCCAACACAAGGACTGAAGCTTTCTTT | CSVPNTRTEAFF
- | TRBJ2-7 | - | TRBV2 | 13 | TGTGCCAGCAGTGAAACCCTAGCCTACGAGCAGTACTTC | CASSETLAYEQYF
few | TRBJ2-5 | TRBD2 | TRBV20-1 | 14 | TGCAGTGCTAGAATAGCGGGGGGGCAAGAGACCCAGTACTTC | CSARIAGGQETQYF
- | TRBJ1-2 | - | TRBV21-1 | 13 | TGTGCCAGCAGCAGACAGGGAGGTAACGGCTACACCTTC | CASSRQGGNGYTF
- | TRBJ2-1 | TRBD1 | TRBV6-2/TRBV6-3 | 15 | TGTGCCAGCAGTTACTTCGACTCGGACAGGGGGCGGCAGTTCTTC | CASSYFDSDRGRQFF
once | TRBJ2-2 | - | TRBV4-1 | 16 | TGCGCCAGCAGCCAAGGCAGGGGTGGGAACACCGGGGAGCTGTTTTTT | CASSQGRGGNTGELFF
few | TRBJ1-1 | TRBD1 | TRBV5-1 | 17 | TGCGCCAGCAGCTTGGGGCAGGGGGGAAAGGGGAACACTGAAGCTTTCTTT | CASSLGQGGKGNTEAFF
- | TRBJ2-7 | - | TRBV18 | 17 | TGTGCCAGCTCACCAGTTTCGAACAGCCAGAACTCCTACGAGCAGTACTTC | CASSPVSNSQNSYEQYF
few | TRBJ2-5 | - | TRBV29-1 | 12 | TGCAGCCCCGTCCCTTTGTCAGGGACCCAGTACTTC | CSPVPLSGTQYF
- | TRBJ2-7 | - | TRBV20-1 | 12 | TGCAGTGCCCCAGGGCGGGGATACGAGCAGTACTTC | CSAPGRGYEQYF
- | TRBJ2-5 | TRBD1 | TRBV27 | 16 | TGTGCCAGCAGTTTATCCGGGACAGGGTATACGGAGACCCAGTACTTC | CASSLSGTGYTETQYF
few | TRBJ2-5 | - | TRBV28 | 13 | TGTGCCAGCAGTTTGAACGCCCCCTCATACCAGTACTTC | CASSLNAPSYQYF
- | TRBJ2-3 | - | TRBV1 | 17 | TGCACCAGCAGCCAAGTCGAGCTAGCGGGAGGAGGGGATACGCAGTATTTT | CTSSQVELAGGGDTQYF
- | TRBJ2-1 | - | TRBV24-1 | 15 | TGTGCCACCAGTGATGCGAGGGGCTTAGCAGACAAGCAGTTCTTC | CATSDARGLADKQFF
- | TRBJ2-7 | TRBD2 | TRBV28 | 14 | TGTGCCAGTTTATTGTTCGGGGGGGCCTACGAGCAGTACTTC | CASLLFGGAYEQYF
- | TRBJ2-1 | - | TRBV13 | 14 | TGTGCCAGCGCTAACAGGGATCACTACAATGAGCAGTTCTTC | CASANRDHYNEQFF
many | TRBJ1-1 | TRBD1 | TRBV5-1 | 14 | TGTGCCAGCAGCTCCGGGACAGGGAACACTGAAGCTTTCTTT | CASSSGTGNTEAFF
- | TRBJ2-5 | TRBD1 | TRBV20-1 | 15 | TGCAGTGCTAGAGATCGTGACAGGGCTGGTTACGACCAGTACTTC | CSARDRDRAGYDQYF
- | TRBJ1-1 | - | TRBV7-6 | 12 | TGTGCCAGCAGCTTAGCTGAGACTGAAGCTTTCTTT | CASSLAETEAFF
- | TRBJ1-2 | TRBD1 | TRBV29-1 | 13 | TGCAGCGTTAGAGTCGACAGGGTGAAGGGCTACACCTTC | CSVRVDRVKGYTF
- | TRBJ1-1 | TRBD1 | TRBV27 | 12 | TGTGCCAGCAGTTTCCTTGGACAGGGTACTTTCTTT | CASSFLGQGTFF
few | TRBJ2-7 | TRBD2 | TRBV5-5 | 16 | TGTGCCAGCACCTGGTCCTATCTAGCGGGGGCTGGTGAGCAGTACTTC | CASTWSYLAGAGEQYF
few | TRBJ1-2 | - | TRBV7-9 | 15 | TGTGCCAGCAGCTTAGAGTTGGGGGCTAACTATGGCTACACCTTC | CASSLELGANYGYTF
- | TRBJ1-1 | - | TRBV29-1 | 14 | TGCAGCGTTGATTCTCATAGGGGAGGGACTGAAGCTTTCTTT | CSVDSHRGGTEAFF
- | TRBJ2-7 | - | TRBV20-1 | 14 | TGCAATGCTAGTGAGGATGGGTCTTACTACGAGCAGTACTTC | CNASEDGSYYEQYF
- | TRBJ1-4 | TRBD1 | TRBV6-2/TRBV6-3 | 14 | TGTGCCAGCAGTTACTACAGGGGGGAGGAAAAACTGTTTTTT | CASSYYRGEEKLFF
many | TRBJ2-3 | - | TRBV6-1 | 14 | TGTGCCAGCAGTGGGACCAGTGGCGCAGATACGCAGTATTTT | CASSGTSGADTQYF
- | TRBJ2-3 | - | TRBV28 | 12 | TGTGCCAGCAGTGAGGGTGTAGATACGCAGTATTTT | CASSEGVDTQYF
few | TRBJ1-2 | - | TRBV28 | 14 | TGTGCCAGCAGTGATCCTTCTGGCATGTATGGCTACACCTTC | CASSDPSGMYGYTF
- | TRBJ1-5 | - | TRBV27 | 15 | TGTGCCAGCAGTCCCGGACGGTATAGCAATCAGCCCCAGCATTTT | CASSPGRYSNQPQHF
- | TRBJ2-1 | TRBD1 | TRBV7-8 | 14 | TGTGCCAGCATGGGTGGGACAGACTACAATGAGCAGTTCTTC | CASMGGTDYNEQFF